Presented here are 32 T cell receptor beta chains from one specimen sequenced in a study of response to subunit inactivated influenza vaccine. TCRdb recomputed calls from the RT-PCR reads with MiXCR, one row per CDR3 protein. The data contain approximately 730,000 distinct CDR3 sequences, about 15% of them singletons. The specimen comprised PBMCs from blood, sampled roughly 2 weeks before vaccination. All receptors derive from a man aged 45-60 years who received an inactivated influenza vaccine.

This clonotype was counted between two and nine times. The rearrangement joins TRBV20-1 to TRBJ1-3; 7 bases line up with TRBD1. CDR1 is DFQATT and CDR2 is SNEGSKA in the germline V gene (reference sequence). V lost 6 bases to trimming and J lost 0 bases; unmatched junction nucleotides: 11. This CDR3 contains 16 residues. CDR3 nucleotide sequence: TGCAGTGCCAAGAGGACAGGAGAACCCTCTGGAAACACCATATATTTT. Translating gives CSAKRTGEPSGNTIYF.

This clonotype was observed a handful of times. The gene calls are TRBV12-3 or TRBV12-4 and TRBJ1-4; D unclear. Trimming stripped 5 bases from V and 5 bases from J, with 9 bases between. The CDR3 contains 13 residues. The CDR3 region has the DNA TGTGCCAGCAGTCCAGACACAAATGAAAAACTGTTTTTT. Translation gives CASSPDTNEKLFF.

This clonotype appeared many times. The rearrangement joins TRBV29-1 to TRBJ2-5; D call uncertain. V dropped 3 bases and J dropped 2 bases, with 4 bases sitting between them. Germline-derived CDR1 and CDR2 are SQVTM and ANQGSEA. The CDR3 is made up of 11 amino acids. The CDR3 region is CSVDLQETQYF. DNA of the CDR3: TGCAGCGTTGACCTACAAGAGACCCAGTACTTC.

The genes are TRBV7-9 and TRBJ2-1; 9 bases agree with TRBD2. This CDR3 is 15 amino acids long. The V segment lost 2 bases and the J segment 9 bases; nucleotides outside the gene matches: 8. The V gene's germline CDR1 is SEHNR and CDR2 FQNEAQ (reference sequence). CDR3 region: CASSLRAGGPSEQFF. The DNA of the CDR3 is TGTGCCAGCAGCTTACGGGCGGGAGGGCCAAGTGAGCAGTTCTTC. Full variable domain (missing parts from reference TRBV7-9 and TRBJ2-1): DTGVSQNPRHKITKRGQNVTFRCDPISEHNRLYWYRQTLGQGPEFLTYFQNEAQLEKSRLLSDRFSAERPKGSFSTLEIQRTEQGDSAMYLCASSLRAGGPSEQFFGPGTRLTVL.

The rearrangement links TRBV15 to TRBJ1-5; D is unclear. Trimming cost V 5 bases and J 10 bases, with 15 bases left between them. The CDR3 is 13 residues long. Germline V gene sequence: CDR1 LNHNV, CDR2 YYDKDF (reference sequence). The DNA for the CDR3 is TGTGCCACCAGCGAACGAGCCGTCAGCCCCCAGCATTTT. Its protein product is CATSERAVSPQHF.

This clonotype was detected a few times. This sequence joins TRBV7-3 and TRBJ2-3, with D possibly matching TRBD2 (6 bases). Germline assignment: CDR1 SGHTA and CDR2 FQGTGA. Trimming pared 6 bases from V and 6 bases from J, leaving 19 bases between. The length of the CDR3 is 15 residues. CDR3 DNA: TGTGCCAGCAGTTCTGGACCGGGGGAGATGGATACGCAGTATTTT. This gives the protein CASSSGPGEMDTQYF.

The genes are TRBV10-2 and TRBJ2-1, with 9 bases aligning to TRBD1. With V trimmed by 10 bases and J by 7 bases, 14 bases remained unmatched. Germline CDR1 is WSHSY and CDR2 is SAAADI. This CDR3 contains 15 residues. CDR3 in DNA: TGCGCCACCTTGGGGACAGGGCGCCTTACAAATGAGCAGTTCTTC. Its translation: CATLGTGRLTNEQFF.

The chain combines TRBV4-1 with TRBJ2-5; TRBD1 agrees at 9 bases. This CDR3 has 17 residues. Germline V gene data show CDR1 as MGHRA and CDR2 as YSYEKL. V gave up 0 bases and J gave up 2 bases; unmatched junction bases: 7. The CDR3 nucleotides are TGCGCCAGCAGCCAAGATAGGGACAGGGTGGGTCAAGAGACCCAGTACTTC. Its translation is CASSQDRDRVGQETQYF.

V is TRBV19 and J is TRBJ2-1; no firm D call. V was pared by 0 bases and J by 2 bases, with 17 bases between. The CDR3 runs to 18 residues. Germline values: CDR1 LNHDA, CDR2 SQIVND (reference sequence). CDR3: CASSIDPFGQRAYNEQFF. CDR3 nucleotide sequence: TGTGCCAGTAGTATAGACCCTTTTGGGCAGAGAGCCTACAATGAGCAGTTCTTC.

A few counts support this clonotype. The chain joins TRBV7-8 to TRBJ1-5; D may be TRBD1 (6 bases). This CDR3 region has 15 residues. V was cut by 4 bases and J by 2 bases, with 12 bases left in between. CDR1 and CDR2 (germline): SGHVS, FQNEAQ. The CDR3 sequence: CASSSGTLGNQPQHF. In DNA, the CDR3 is TGTGCCAGCAGCTCGGGGACATTGGGCAATCAGCCCCAGCATTTT. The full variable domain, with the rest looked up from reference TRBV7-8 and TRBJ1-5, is GAGVSQSPRYKVAKRGQDVALRCDPISGHVSLFWYQQALGQGPEFLTYFQNEAQLDKSGLPSDRFFAERPEGSVSTLKIQRTQQEDSAVYLCASSSGTLGNQPQHFGDGTRLSIL.

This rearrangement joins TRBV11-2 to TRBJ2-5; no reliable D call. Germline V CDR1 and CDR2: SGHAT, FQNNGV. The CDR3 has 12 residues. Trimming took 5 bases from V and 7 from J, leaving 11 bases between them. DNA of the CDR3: TGTGCCAGCAGCCAAATTAGGTGGACCCAGTACTTC. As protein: CASSQIRWTQYF.

The CDR3 DNA is TGCAGTGCTAGATTCCTACTAGCGGGGGACCCTAGGACCCAGTACTTC. Encoded protein: CSARFLLAGDPRTQYF. The J gene is TRBJ2-5, the V gene TRBV20-1; 11 nucleotides match TRBD2. The germline V gene encodes CDR1 DFQATT and CDR2 SNEGSKA (reference sequence). With 2 bases clipped from V and 7 bases from J, the junction kept 12 bases outside the gene matches. CDR3 length: 16 residues.

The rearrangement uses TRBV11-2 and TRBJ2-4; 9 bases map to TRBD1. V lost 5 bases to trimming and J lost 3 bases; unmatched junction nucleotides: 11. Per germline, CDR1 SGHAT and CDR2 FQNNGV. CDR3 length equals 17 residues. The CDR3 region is CASSTYRGRVRKNIQYF. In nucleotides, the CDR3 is TGTGCCAGCAGCACCTACAGGGGGCGCGTTCGCAAAAACATTCAGTACTTC.

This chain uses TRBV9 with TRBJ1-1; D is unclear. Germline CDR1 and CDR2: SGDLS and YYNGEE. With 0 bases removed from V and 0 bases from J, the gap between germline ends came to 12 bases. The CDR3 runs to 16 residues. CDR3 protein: CASSVGTDWVNTEAFF. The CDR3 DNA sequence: TGTGCCAGCAGCGTAGGAACGGACTGGGTGAACACTGAAGCTTTCTTT.

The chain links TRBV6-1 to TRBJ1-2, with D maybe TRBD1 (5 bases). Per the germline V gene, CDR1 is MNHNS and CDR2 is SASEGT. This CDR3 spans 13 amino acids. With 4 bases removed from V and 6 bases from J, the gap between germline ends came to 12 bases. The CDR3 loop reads CASSVAGRDGYTF. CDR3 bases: TGTGCCAGCAGTGTGGCAGGGAGGGATGGCTACACCTTC.

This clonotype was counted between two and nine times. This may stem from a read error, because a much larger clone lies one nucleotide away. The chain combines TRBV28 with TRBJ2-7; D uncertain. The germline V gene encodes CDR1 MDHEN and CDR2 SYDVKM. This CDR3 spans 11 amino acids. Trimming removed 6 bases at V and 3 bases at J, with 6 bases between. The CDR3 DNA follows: TGTGCCAGCAGATCCTACTACGAGCAGTACTTC. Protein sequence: CASRSYYEQYF.

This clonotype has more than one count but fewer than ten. The CDR3 nucleotides read TGTGCCAAAACTAGCGGCTTTCGCCACCGGGAGCTGTTTTTT. It codes for CAKTSGFRHRELFF. V usage is TRBV6-4 and J usage is TRBJ2-2, with 8 bases fitting TRBD2. The germline gives CDR1 MRHNA, CDR2 SNTAGT. V was pared by 10 bases and J by 9 bases, with 13 bases of the junction left unmatched. The CDR3 is 14 residues long.

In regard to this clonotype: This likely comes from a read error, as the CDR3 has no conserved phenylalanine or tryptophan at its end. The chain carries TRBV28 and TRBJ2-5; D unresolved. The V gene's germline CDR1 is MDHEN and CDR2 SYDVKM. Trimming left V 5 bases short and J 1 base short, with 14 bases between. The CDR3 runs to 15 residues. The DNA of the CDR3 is TGTGCCAGCAGTCCTAGGAGATGGGCCCAAGAGACCCAGTACTTA. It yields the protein CASSPRRWAQETQYL.

CDR3 nucleotides: TGTGCCAGCAGTAAAATGGGGACAGGGGGCTTTAAGACCCAGTACTTC. This encodes CASSKMGTGGFKTQYF. This rearrangement joins TRBV27 to TRBJ2-5; 12 bases are shared with TRBD1. V was clipped by 5 bases and J by 6 bases; unmatched bases: 10. The CDR3 has 16 residues. Germline assignment: CDR1 MNHEY and CDR2 SMNVEV (reference sequence).

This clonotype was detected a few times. The CDR3 bases are TGCAGCGTTGGAGGTGGGCAGGGGGTGTTCAATGAGCAGTTCTTC. Protein product: CSVGGGQGVFNEQFF. The V call is TRBV29-1, the J call TRBJ2-1, with 7 positions matching TRBD1. Per germline, CDR1 SQVTM and CDR2 ANQGSEA. The CDR3 sequence is 15 residues long. V dropped 4 bases and J dropped 6; count of bases not matched to a gene: 12.

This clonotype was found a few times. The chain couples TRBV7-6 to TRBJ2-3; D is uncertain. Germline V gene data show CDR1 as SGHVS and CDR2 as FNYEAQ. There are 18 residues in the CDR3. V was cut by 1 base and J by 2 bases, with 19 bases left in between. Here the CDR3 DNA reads TGTGCCAGCAGCTTAGTACCCAGCTCCAACCGGAACACAGATACGCAGTATTTT. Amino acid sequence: CASSLVPSSNRNTDTQYF.

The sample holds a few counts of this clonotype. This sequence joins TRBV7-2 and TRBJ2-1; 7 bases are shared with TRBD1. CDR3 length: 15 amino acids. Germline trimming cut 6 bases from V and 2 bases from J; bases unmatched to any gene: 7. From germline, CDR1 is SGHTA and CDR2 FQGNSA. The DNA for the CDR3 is TGTGCCAGCAGGGAAACCGGGACAGCCTACAATGAGCAGTTCTTC. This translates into CASRETGTAYNEQFF. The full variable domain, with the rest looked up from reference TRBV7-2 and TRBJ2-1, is GAGVSQSPSNKVTEKGKDVELRCDPISGHTALYWYRQSLGQGLEFLIYFQGNSAPDKSGLPSDRFSAERTGGSVSTLTIQRTQQEDSAVYLCASRETGTAYNEQFFGPGTRLTVL.

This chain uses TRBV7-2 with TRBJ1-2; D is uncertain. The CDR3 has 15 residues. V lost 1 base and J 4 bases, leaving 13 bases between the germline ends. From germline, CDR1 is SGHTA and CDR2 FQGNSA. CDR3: CASSLVASSLYGYTF. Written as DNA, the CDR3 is TGTGCCAGCAGCTTAGTGGCCAGCAGCCTCTATGGCTACACCTTC.

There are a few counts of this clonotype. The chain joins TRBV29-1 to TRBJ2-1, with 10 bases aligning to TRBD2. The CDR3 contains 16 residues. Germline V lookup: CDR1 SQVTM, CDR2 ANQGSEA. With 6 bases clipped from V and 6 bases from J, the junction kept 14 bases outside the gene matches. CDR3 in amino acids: CSVVRAGGAFSNEQFF. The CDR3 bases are TGCAGCGTCGTACGAGCGGGGGGGGCTTTTTCCAATGAGCAGTTCTTC.

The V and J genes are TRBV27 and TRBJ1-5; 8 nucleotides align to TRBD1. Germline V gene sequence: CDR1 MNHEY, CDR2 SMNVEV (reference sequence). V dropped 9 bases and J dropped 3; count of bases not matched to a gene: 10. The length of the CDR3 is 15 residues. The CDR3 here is CAREGQGSLNQPQHF. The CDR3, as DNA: TGTGCCAGGGAAGGACAGGGATCCCTCAATCAGCCCCAGCATTTT.

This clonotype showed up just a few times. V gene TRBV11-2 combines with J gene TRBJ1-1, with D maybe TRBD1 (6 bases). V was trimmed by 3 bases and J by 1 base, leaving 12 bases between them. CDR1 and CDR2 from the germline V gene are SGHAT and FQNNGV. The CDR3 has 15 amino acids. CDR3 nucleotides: TGTGCCAGCAGCTTGGCGACAGGCCCGAACACTGAAGCTTTCTTT. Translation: CASSLATGPNTEAFF.

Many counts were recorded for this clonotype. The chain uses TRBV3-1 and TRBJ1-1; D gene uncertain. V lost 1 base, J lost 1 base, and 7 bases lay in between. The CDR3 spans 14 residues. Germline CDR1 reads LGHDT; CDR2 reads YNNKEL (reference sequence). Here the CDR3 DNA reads TGTGCCAGCAGCCAAGGGGTGCGGAACACTGAAGCTTTCTTT. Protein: CASSQGVRNTEAFF.

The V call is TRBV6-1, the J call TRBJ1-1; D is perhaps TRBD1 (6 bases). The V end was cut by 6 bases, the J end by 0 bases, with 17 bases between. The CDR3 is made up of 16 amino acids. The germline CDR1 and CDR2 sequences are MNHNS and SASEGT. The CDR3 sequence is CASRWSGAEVNTEAFF. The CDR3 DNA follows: TGTGCCAGCAGATGGTCGGGGGCTGAGGTGAACACTGAAGCTTTCTTT.

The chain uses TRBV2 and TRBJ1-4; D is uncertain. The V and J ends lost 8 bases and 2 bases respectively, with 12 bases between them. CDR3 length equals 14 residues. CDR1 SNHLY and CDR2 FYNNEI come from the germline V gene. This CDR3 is CASGEESTNEKLFF. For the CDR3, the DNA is TGTGCCAGCGGAGAGGAGTCGACTAATGAAAAACTGTTTTTT.

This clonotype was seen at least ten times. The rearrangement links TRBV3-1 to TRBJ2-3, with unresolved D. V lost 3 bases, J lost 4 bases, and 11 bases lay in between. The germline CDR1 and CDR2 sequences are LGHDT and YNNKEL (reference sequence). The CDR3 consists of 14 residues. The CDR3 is CASSQTGPADTQYF. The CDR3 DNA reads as TGTGCCAGCAGCCAGACGGGTCCGGCAGATACGCAGTATTTT.

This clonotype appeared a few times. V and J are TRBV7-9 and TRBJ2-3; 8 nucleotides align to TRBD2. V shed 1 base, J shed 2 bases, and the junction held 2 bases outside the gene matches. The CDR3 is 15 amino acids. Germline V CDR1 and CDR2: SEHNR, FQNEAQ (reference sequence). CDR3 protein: CASSLGTSNTDTQYF. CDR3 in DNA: TGTGCCAGCAGCTTAGGGACTAGCAACACAGATACGCAGTATTTT.

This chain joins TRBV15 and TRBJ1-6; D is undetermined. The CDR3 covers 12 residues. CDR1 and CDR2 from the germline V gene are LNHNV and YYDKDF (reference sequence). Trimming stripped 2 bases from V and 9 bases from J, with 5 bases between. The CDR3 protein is CATSRFPSPLHF. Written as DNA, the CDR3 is TGTGCCACCAGCAGATTCCCTTCACCCCTCCACTTT.